The 9 T cell receptor beta chains below come from one sample, sequenced in a study of blood T cell repertoires in COVID-19. Sequencing used immunoSEQ multiplex PCR; TCRdb keeps in-frame clones, though not all of them. The profile covers 250,000 to 350,000 clones, with 86% appearing a single time and around 13% taken by the ten largest. What was sequenced was peripheral blood. The receptor source for this set is a woman in her seventies with COVID-19, enrolled during active disease.

This chain connects TRBV27 to TRBJ2-7, with 11 bases fitting TRBD2. The J segment lost 13 bases and the V segment lost 5 bases, leaving 13 bases of the junction unmatched. This CDR3 has 14 residues. Germline CDR1 and CDR2: MNHEY and SMNVEV (reference sequence). CDR3 DNA sequence: TGTGCCAGCAGTCCTCGCTATAGCGGGGGGGCTGAATACTTC. This encodes CASSPRYSGGAEYF.

V usage is TRBV28 and J usage is TRBJ1-2, with D unclear. With 5 bases removed from V and 3 bases from J, the gap between germline ends came to 16 bases. Germline V gives CDR1 MDHEN, CDR2 SYDVKM. This CDR3 has 15 residues. The DNA of the CDR3 is TGTGCCAGCAGTCCAGTTTCGGAGGTGGACTATGGCTACACCTTC. This codes for CASSPVSEVDYGYTF.

CDR3 in DNA: TGTGCCAGCAGCTTATCAGGGATAAGAGAGACCCAGTACTTC. Protein: CASSLSGIRETQYF. This chain joins TRBV7-9 and TRBJ2-5; possibly TRBD1 for D (5 bases). The germline CDR1 and CDR2 sequences are SEHNR and FQNEAQ (reference sequence). This CDR3 contains 14 residues. The V end was cut by 2 bases, the J end by 4 bases, with 11 bases between.

For this clone: Other nucleotide sequences in the sample specify the same CDR3. The chain links TRBV6-5 to TRBJ1-2; D is undetermined. This CDR3 is built from 11 residues. The V gene's germline CDR1 is MNHEY and CDR2 SVGAGI. The V gene lost 4 bases and the J gene lost 4 bases, with 4 bases spanning the gap. The CDR3 bases are TGTGCCAGCAGTTCGAGCTATGGCTACACCTTC. Its translation: CASSSSYGYTF.

The gene calls are TRBV5-4 and TRBJ2-3, with 12 bases that match TRBD2. In germline, CDR1 is SGHNT, CDR2 YYREEE (reference sequence). The length of the CDR3 is 17 residues. After removal of 3 bases from V and 3 bases from J, the junction contained 8 bases not matched to a gene. The DNA for the CDR3 is TGTGCCAGCAGCTCCCGGACTAGCGGGGTAGAGACAGATACGCAGTATTTT. This encodes CASSSRTSGVETDTQYF.

This chain connects TRBV7-9 to TRBJ1-1, with TRBD1 matching 9 bases. The V and J ends lost 4 bases and 3 bases, in that order; junction bases with no gene match: 3. The CDR3 contains 14 residues. Germline CDR1 reads SEHNR; CDR2 reads FQNEAQ (reference sequence). The CDR3 reads CASSSGQGDTEAFF. The CDR3 DNA reads TGTGCCAGCAGCTCGGGACAGGGAGACACTGAAGCTTTCTTT.

The chain combines TRBV13 with TRBJ1-4; D is unclear. The CDR3 covers 13 residues. Germline values: CDR1 PRHDT, CDR2 FYEKMQ (reference sequence). The V and J ends lost 7 bases and 8 bases respectively, with 14 bases between them. Written as DNA, the CDR3 is TGTGCCAGCACCCTAAGGGCGGGGGAAAAACTGTTTTTT. Its translation is CASTLRAGEKLFF. Full variable domain (outside the CDR3, taken from reference TRBV13 and TRBJ1-4): AAGVIQSPRHLIKEKRETATLKCYPIPRHDTVYWYQQGPGQDPQFLISFYEKMQSDKGSIPDRFSAQQFSDYHSELNMSSLELGDSALYFCASTLRAGEKLFFGSGTQLSVL.

The chain links TRBV6-5 to TRBJ2-3; possible D gene TRBD1, 5 bases. V was clipped by 2 bases and J by 0 bases, with 6 bases between them. The germline gives CDR1 MNHEY, CDR2 SVGAGI. CDR3 size: 14 residues. The CDR3 spells CASSYDRSTDTQYF. The CDR3 nucleotides read TGTGCCAGCAGTTACGACAGAAGCACAGATACGCAGTATTTT.

The chain is built from TRBV3-1 (or the pseudogene TRBV3-2) and TRBJ2-2, with D maybe TRBD1 (6 bases). Trimming pared 7 bases from V and 2 bases from J, leaving 14 bases between. This CDR3 spans 15 amino acids. The germline V gene has CDR1 LGHDT and CDR2 YNNKEL (reference sequence). This CDR3 reads CASTPGQFNTGELFF. CDR3 bases: TGTGCCAGCACTCCCGGACAGTTCAACACCGGGGAGCTGTTTTTT.